The clone carrying this TCR beta chain was found once. Its specificity is unknown. The data were obtained in a study of CD8+CD57+ T cells in acquired aplastic anemia. General study results and limits: Twenty-nine shared CD8+ CDR3s appeared highly expressed within patients' immunodominant clones. Patient and control CD8+ Simpson's diversity was not significantly different.

According to the study, genomic DNA was the template for TCR beta VDJ and CDR3 profiling. TCRdb re-analysed the reads in MiXCR, keeping a single row per CDR3 protein. The sample shows 100,000 to 150,000 distinct CDR3 sequences, about 46% of them seen only once. The CDR3 covers 16 residues. V was clipped by 4 bases and J by 4 bases, with 18 bases between them. Germline values: CDR1 ENHRY, CDR2 SYGVKD. The sequence derives from a human donor in good health, serving as a control. The sequencing sample was made of sorted CD4+, CD8+, or CD8+CD57+ T cells (not recorded which) from PBMCs. V usage is TRBV10-3 and J usage is TRBJ2-3; TRBD2 might be the D (5 bases). CDR3 bases: TGTGCCATCAGTGGCAGAGGGCGAGTGGGTGCAGATACGCAGTATTTT. This gives the protein CAISGRGRVGADTQYF.